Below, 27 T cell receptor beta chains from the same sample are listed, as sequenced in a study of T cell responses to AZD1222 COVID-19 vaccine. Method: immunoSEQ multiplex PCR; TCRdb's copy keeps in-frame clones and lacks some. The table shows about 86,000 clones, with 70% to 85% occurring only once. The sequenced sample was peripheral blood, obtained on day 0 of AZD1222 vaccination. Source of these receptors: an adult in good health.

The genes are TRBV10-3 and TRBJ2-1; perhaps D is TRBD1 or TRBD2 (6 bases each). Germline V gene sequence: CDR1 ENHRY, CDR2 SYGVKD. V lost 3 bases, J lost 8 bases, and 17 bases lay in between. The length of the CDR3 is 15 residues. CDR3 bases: TGTGCCATCAGTGAATATGGGGGGCTCAGCCATGAGCAGTTCTTC. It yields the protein CAISEYGGLSHEQFF.

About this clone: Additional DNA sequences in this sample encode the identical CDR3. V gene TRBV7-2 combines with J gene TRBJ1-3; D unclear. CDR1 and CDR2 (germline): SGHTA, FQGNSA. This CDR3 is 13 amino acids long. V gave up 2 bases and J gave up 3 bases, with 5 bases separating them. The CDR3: CASSLYSGNTIYF. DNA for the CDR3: TGTGCCAGCAGCTTATACAGTGGAAACACCATATATTTT.

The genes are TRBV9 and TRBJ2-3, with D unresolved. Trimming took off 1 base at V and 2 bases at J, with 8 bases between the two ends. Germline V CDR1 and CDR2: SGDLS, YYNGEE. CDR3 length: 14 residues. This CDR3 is CASSVRQTTDTQYF. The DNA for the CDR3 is TGTGCCAGCAGCGTAAGGCAGACCACAGATACGCAGTATTTT.

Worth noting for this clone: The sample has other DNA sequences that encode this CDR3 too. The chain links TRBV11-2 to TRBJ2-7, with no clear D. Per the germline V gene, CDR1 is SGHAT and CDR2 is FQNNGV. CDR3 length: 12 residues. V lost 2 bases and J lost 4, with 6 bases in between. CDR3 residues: CASSLQGYEQYF. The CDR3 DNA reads TGTGCCAGCAGCTTACAAGGGTACGAGCAGTACTTC.

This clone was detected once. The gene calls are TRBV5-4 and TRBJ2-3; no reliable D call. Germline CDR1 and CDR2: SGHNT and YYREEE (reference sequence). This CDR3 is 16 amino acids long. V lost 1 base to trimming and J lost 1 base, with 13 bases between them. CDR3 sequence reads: CASSLWVGPGTDTQYF. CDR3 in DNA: TGTGCCAGCAGCTTGTGGGTGGGCCCGGGCACAGATACGCAGTATTTT.

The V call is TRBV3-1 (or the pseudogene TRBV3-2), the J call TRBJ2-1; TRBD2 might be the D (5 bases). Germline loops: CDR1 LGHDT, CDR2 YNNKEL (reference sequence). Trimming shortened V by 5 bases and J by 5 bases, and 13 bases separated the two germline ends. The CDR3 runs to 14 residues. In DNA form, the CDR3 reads TGTGCCAGCAGCAGACGCGGGCCGAACAATGAGCAGTTCTTC. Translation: CASSRRGPNNEQFF.

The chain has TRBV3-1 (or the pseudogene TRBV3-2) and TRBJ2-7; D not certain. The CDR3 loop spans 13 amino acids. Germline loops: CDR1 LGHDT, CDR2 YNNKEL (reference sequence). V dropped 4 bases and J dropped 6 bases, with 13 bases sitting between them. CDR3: CASSPAALREQYF. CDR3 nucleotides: TGTGCCAGCAGCCCGGCGGCCCTCCGCGAGCAGTACTTC.

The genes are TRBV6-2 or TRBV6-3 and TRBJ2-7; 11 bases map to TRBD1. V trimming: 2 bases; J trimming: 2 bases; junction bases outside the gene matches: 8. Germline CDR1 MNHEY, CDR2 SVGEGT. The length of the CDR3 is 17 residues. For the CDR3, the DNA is TGTGCCAGCAGTTACCTCCCTTGGGACAGGGGGACCTACGAGCAGTACTTC. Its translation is CASSYLPWDRGTYEQYF.

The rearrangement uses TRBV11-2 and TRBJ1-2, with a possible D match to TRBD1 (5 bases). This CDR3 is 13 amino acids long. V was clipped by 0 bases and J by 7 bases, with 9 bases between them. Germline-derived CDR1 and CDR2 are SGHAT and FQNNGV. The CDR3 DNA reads TGTGCCAGCAGCTTAGATCGGCAGGGTGGCTACACCTTC. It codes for CASSLDRQGGYTF.

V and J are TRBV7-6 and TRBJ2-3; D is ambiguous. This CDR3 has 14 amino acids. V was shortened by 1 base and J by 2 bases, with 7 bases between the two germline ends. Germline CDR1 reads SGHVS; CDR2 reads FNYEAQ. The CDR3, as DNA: TGTGCCAGCAGCTTAGGAGGAAACACAGATACGCAGTATTTT. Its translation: CASSLGGNTDTQYF.

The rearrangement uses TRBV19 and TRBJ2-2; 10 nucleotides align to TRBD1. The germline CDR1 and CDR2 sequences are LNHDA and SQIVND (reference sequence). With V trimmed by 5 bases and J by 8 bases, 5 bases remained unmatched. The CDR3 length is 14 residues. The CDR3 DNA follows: TGTGCCAGTAGTTTCCGGGACAGGGGTGGGGAGCTGTTTTTT. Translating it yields CASSFRDRGGELFF.

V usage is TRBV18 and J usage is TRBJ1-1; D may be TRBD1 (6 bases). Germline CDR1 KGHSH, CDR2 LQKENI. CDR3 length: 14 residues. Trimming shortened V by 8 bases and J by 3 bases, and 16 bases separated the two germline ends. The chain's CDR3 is CASTNWGADTEAFF. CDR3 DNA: TGTGCCAGCACCAATTGGGGGGCGGACACTGAAGCTTTCTTT. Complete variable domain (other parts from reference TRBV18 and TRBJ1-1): NAGVMQNPRHLVRRRGQEARLRCSPMKGHSHVYWYRQLPEEGLKFMVYLQKENIIDESGMPKERFSAEFPKEGPSILRIQQVVRGDSAAYFCASTNWGADTEAFFGQGTRLTVV.

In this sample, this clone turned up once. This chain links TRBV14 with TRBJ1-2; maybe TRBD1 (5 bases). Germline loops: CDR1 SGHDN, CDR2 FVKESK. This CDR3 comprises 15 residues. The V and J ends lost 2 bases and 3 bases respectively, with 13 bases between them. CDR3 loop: CASSQNFDSHYGYTF. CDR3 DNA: TGTGCCAGCAGCCAAAACTTCGACAGCCACTATGGCTACACCTTC.

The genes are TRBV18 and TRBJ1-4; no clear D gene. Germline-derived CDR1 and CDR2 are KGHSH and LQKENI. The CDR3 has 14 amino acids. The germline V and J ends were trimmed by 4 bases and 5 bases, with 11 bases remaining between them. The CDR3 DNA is TGTGCCAGCTCACTCCAGACTCGGAATGAAAAACTGTTTTTT. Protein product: CASSLQTRNEKLFF.

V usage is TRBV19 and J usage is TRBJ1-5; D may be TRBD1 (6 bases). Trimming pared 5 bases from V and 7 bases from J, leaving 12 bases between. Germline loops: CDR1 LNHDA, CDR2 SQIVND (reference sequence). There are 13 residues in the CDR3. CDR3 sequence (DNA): TGTGCCAGTAGTCAACAGGGTTTGCAGCCCCAGCATTTT. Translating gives CASSQQGLQPQHF.

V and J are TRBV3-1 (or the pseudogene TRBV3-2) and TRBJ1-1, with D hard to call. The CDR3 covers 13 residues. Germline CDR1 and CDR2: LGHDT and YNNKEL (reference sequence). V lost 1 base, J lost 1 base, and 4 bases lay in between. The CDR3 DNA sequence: TGTGCCAGCAGCCAAGGTACGAACACTGAAGCTTTCTTT. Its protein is CASSQGTNTEAFF.

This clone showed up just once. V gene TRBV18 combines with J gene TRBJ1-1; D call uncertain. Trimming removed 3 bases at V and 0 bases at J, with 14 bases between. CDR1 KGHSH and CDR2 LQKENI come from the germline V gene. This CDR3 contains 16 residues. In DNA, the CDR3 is TGTGCCAGCTCACCGGGCGAGGCTGGGATGAACACTGAAGCTTTCTTT. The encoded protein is CASSPGEAGMNTEAFF. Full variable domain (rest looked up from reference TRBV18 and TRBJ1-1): NAGVMQNPRHLVRRRGQEARLRCSPMKGHSHVYWYRQLPEEGLKFMVYLQKENIIDESGMPKERFSAEFPKEGPSILRIQQVVRGDSAAYFCASSPGEAGMNTEAFFGQGTRLTVV.

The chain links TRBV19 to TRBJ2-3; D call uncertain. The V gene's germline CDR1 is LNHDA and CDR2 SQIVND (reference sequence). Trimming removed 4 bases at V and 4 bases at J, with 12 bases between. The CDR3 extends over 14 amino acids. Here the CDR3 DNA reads TGTGCCAGTAGTAGGGGTGGGGATGCAGATACGCAGTATTTT. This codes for CASSRGGDADTQYF.

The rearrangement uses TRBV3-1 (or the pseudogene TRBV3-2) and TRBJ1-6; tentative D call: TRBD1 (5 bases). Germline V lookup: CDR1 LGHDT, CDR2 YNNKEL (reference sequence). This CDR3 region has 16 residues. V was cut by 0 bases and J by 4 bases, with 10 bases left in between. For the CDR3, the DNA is TGTGCCAGCAGCCAAGAACCCAGGGTATATAATTCACCCCTCCACTTT. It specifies CASSQEPRVYNSPLHF.

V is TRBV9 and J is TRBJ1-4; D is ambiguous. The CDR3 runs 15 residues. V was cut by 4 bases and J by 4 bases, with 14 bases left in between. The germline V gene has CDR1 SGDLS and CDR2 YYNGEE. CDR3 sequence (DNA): TGTGCCAGCAGCCCGCATAGGCAGCGTAATGAAAAACTGTTTTTT. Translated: CASSPHRQRNEKLFF.

The DNA of the CDR3 is TGTGCCAGCAGTGCCACCGGGACAGGGGAGATCTATGGCTACACCTTC. This codes for CASSATGTGEIYGYTF. The V gene is TRBV6-1, the J gene TRBJ1-2; 10 bases align to TRBD1. Germline V gives CDR1 MNHNS, CDR2 SASEGT. Germline trimming cut 4 bases from V and 4 bases from J; bases unmatched to any gene: 9. The CDR3 is made up of 16 amino acids.

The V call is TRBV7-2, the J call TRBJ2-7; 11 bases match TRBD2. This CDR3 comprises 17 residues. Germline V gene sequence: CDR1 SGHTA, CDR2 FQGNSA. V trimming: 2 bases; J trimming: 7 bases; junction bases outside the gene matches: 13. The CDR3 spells CASSLTFRASGRIEQYF. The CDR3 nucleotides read TGTGCCAGCAGCTTAACCTTTAGGGCTAGCGGGAGGATTGAGCAGTACTTC.

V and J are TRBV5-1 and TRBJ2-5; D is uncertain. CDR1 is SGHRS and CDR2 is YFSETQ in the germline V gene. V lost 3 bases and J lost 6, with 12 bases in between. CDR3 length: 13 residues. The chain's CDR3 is CASSSENWKTQYF. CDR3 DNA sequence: TGCGCCAGCAGCTCTGAAAACTGGAAGACCCAGTACTTC.

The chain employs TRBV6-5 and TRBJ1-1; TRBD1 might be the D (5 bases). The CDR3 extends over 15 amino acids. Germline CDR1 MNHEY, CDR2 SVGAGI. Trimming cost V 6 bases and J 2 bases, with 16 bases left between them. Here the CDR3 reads CASRIMTASNTEAFF. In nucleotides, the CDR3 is TGTGCCAGCAGAATAATGACAGCGAGTAACACTGAAGCTTTCTTT.

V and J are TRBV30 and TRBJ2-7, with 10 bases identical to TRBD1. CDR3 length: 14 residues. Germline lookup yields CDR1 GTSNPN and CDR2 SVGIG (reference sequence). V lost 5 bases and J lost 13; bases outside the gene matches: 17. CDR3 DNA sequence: TGTGCCTGGCGGCCCCGGGACAGGGGCTACGAGCCCTACTTC. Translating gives CAWRPRDRGYEPYF.

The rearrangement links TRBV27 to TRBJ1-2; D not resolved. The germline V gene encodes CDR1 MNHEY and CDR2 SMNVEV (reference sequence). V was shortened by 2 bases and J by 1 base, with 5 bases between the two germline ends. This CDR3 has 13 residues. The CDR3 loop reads CASSLGVNYGYTF. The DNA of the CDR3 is TGTGCCAGCAGTTTAGGAGTTAACTATGGCTACACCTTC.

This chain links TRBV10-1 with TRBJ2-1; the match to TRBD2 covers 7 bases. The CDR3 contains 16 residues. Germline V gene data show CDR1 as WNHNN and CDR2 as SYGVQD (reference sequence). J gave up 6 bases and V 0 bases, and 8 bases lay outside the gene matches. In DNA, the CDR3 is TGCGCCAGCAGTGAGTCCCAGGCTGCTAGCGGCAATGAGCAGTTCTTC. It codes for CASSESQAASGNEQFF.